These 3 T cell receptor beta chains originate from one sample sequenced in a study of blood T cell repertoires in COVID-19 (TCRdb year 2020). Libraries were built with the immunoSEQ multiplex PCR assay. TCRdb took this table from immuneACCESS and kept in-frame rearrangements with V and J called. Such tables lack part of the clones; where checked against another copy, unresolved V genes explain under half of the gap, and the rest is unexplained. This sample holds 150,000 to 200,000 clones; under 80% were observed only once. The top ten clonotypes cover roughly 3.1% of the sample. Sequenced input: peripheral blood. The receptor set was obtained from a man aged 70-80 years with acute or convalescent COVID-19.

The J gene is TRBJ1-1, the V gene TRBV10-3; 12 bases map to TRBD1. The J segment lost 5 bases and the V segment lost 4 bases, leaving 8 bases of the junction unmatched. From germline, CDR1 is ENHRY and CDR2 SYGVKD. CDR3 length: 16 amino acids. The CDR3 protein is CAISAGTGGWKTEAFF. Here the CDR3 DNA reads TGTGCCATCAGTGCCGGGACAGGGGGCTGGAAAACTGAAGCTTTCTTT.

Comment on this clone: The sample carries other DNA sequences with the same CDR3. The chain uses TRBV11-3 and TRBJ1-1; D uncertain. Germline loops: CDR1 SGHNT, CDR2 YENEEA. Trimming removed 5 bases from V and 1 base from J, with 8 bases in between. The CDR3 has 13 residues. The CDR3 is CASSLGGNTEAFF. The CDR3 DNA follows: TGTGCCAGCAGCCTCGGTGGGAACACTGAAGCTTTCTTT. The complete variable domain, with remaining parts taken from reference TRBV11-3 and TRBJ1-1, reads EAGVVQSPRYKIIEKKQPVAFWCNPISGHNTLYWYLQNLGQGPELLIRYENEEAVDDSQLPKDRFSAERLKGVDSTLKIQPAELGDSAVYLCASSLGGNTEAFFGQGTRLTVV.

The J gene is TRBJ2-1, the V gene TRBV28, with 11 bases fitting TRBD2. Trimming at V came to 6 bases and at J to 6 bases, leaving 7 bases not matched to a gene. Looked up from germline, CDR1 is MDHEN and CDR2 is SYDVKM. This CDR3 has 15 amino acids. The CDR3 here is CASRGGTSGLNEQFF. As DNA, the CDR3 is TGTGCCAGCAGAGGCGGGACTAGCGGTCTCAATGAGCAGTTCTTC.